Listed here is a single T cell receptor (beta chain). The antigen is not known. These data belong to a study of neoadjuvant nivolumab and ipilimumab in lung cancer. Study-wide findings and caveats: A small number of samples were TCR sequenced. Resected tumors had greater TCR richness and clonality than uninvolved lung.

The protocol was immunoSEQ multiplex PCR, while the TCRdb copy is restricted to in-frame clones and leaves out a portion. The table lists roughly 49,000 clones, around 89% of them singletons, with 3.7% in the top ten. This TCR was sampled from an adult with non-small cell lung cancer. Some clones in this sample may be carry-over from other donors' samples. This specimen was blood, taken before neoadjuvant nivolumab, alone or with ipilimumab.

The CDR3 DNA reads as TGTGCCAGTACAGGGACAGTGAACACCGGGGAGCTGTTTTTT. Translating it yields CASTGTVNTGELFF. The chain carries TRBV19 and TRBJ2-2, with TRBD1 matching over 7 bases. The CDR3 loop spans 14 amino acids. CDR1 is LNHDA, CDR2 SQIVND, per germline (reference sequence). The junction had 3 bases not matched to a gene; V was cut back by 7 bases and J by 1 base.